This T cell receptor (beta chain) was found in a study of T cell responses to AZD1222 COVID-19 vaccine. Method: immunoSEQ multiplex PCR; TCRdb's copy keeps in-frame clones and lacks some. The sample carries over 100,000 clones, 93% recorded once. As to this clone: The antigen remains undetermined.

The trim removed 3 bases at V and 10 bases at J, leaving 5 bases unmatched. This CDR3 contains 12 residues. Per germline, CDR1 SNHLY and CDR2 FYNNEI. Study observations and caveats: Repertoires in all cases were sampled only once the peak T cell response had passed. Baseline testing showed seropositivity in only 5 or 6 AZD1222 recipients. Increases in Spike-specific TCR breadth and depth were seen after two AZD1222 doses.

The receptor was derived from an adult in good health. Sequenced material: peripheral blood, taken on day 0 of AZD1222 vaccination. This chain uses TRBV2 with TRBJ1-2, with TRBD1 identical over 7 bases. CDR3 sequence: CASSEVGTAYTF. The CDR3 DNA is TGTGCCAGCAGTGAGGTCGGGACAGCCTACACCTTC.